This is a list of T cell receptor beta chains from one sample in a study of blood T cell repertoires in COVID-19. Profiled with immunoSEQ multiplex PCR; TCRdb holds only in-frame clones, not every one. The repertoire includes 200,000 to 300,000 clones, around four fifths of them detected once, and around 6.4% sits in the top ten. Sequencing was carried out using peripheral blood. These receptors all come from a woman in her fifties or sixties with active or convalescent COVID-19. The CDR3 runs from the conserved cysteine through the conserved F or W. The D gene is left open where the match is weak. For some rows the clone size is stated as once, few or many, or as a class when expanded; others skip it.

V	J	size	D	DNA	CDR3
TRBV10-3	TRBJ2-3	NA	NA	TGTGCCATCAGCCGGTCCCGTGAGGCAGATACGCAGTATTTT	CAISRSREADTQYF
TRBV5-8	TRBJ2-7	NA	TRBD2	TGTGCCAGCAGCCAGGGACTAGCGGGACGCGCCTACGAGCAGTACTTC	CASSQGLAGRAYEQYF
TRBV5-6	TRBJ2-2	NA	TRBD2	TGTGCCAGCAGCTTTTGGAGCGGGAGAGGTGGCACCGGGGAGCTGTTTTTT	CASSFWSGRGGTGELFF
TRBV5-1	TRBJ2-3	NA	TRBD2	TGCGCCAGCAGCTTGGTTTCGGGAGGCGCAGATACGCAGTATTTT	CASSLVSGGADTQYF
TRBV7-8	TRBJ2-7	NA	TRBD2	TGTGCCAGCAGCATATCCCTAGCGGGAGCTTCGGGTGAGCAGTACTTC	CASSISLAGASGEQYF
TRBV18	TRBJ2-7	many	TRBD1	TGTGCCAGCTCACCGGATGACAGGGAGTCCTACGAGCAGTACTTC	CASSPDDRESYEQYF
TRBV3-1/TRBV3-2	TRBJ2-3	NA	NA	TGTGCCAGCAGCCAACCGTCGACCAGGCCGGAAGATACGCAGTATTTT	CASSQPSTRPEDTQYF
TRBV2	TRBJ1-1	NA	NA	TGTGCCAGCATCGCGGGCGAGAACACTGAAGCTTTCTTT	CASIAGENTEAFF
TRBV30	TRBJ1-3	NA	NA	TGTGCCTGGAGTGTAGTGGGTCCGAGGAACACCATATATTTT	CAWSVVGPRNTIYF
TRBV3-1/TRBV3-2	TRBJ2-3	NA	TRBD2	TGTGCCAGCAGTAGAAGCGGGGCCTACACAGATACGCAGTATTTT	CASSRSGAYTDTQYF
TRBV2	TRBJ1-4	NA	TRBD1	TGTGCCAGCAGGCCGGGACAGGGGCCTAATGAAAAACTGTTTTTT	CASRPGQGPNEKLFF
TRBV7-3	TRBJ1-1	NA	NA	TGTGCCAGCAGCTCTGTCGGGAAGAACACTGAAGCTTTCTTT	CASSSVGKNTEAFF
TRBV18	TRBJ1-3	NA	TRBD1	TGTGCCAGCTCGACAGGGGCCGTAAACACCATATATTTT	CASSTGAVNTIYF
TRBV5-1	TRBJ1-2	NA	TRBD1	TGCGCCAGCAGCTTGCGTGACAGGGAGTATAACTATGGCTACACCTTC	CASSLRDREYNYGYTF
TRBV11-2	TRBJ2-1	NA	NA	TGTGCCAGCAGCTTACGAGAGTCCCTGAGCTCCTACAATGAGCAGTTCTTC	CASSLRESLSSYNEQFF
TRBV4-1	TRBJ1-3	NA	NA	TGCGCCAGCAGCCAAGATGGAGCTGGAAACACCATATATTTT	CASSQDGAGNTIYF
TRBV29-1	TRBJ1-1	NA	TRBD1	TGCAGCGTCGCCGGACAGGGCAACACTGAAGCTTTCTTT	CSVAGQGNTEAFF
TRBV27	TRBJ1-4	NA	NA	TGTGCCAGCCGCGGGGGAGGAAGGGGGACTAATGAAAAACTGTTTTTT	CASRGGGRGTNEKLFF
TRBV19	TRBJ2-5	NA	TRBD1	TGTGCCAGTAGGTCAACAGGGGACGGGGAGACCCAGTACTTC	CASRSTGDGETQYF
TRBV2	TRBJ1-1	NA	NA	TGTGCCAGCAGACAGGACAGAGCTATGAACACTGAAGCTTTCTTT	CASRQDRAMNTEAFF
TRBV12-5	TRBJ2-1	NA	NA	TGTGCTAGTGGATTGGGGGCATCCTACAATGAGCAGTTCTTC	CASGLGASYNEQFF
TRBV12-5	TRBJ1-1	NA	NA	TGTGCTAGTGCCCTAGGGGGGGGCACTGAAGCTTTCTTT	CASALGGGTEAFF
TRBV18	TRBJ1-2	NA	NA	TGTGCCAGCTCACCTTCGGGTGGGGGCAGGGAGTTTGGCTACACCTTC	CASSPSGGGREFGYTF
TRBV5-1	TRBJ2-5	NA	TRBD2	TGCGCCAGCAGCGGGGTAGCGGGCCAAGAGACCCAGTACTTC	CASSGVAGQETQYF
TRBV19	TRBJ2-1	NA	NA	TGTGCCAGTAGTACGAGCTCCTACAATGAGCAGTTCTTC	CASSTSSYNEQFF
TRBV6-5	TRBJ2-2	NA	NA	TGTGCCAGCAGTTACGCGGGACAGTCCACCGGGGAGCTGTTTTTT	CASSYAGQSTGELFF
TRBV28	TRBJ2-3	NA	NA	TGTGCCAGCAGTTTATCCGAGGAACAGTATTTT	CASSLSEEQYF
TRBV11-2	TRBJ1-6	once	TRBD1	TGTGCCAGCAGCTTAGATTGGACAGGGAATTCACCCCTCCACTTT	CASSLDWTGNSPLHF
TRBV4-2	TRBJ1-2	NA	TRBD1	TGTGCCAGCAGCCAAGTGACAGGGGGCAATGGCTACACCTTC	CASSQVTGGNGYTF
TRBV6-5	TRBJ1-6	NA	TRBD1	TGTGCCAGCATGGGTGAGACAGGGACTTCACCCCTCCACTTT	CASMGETGTSPLHF
TRBV2	TRBJ2-2	NA	NA	TGTGCCAGCAGTGCCTCCTTGACTAGGGGCGGGGAGCTGTTTTTT	CASSASLTRGGELFF
TRBV6-8	TRBJ1-3	NA	NA	TGTGCCAGCAGTTCCGACCGGACAGGAAACACCATATATTTT	CASSSDRTGNTIYF
TRBV7-2	TRBJ2-3	NA	NA	TGTGCCAGCAGCTTTGGGGGGGCGGGAGATACGCAGTATTTT	CASSFGGAGDTQYF
TRBV28	TRBJ2-3	NA	NA	TGTGCCAGCAGGTCACAGGGAGTTAGCACAGATACGCAGTATTTT	CASRSQGVSTDTQYF
TRBV7-9	TRBJ1-4	NA	NA	TGTGCCAGCAGCATAGACGGGTCTAATGAAAAACTGTTTTTT	CASSIDGSNEKLFF
TRBV7-9	TRBJ1-3	NA	NA	TGTGCCAGCAGCCCGTCGACAAATCGTGGAAACACCATATATTTT	CASSPSTNRGNTIYF
TRBV19	TRBJ2-2	NA	NA	TGTGCCAGTATTCCGCCCGGGGGGGAGCTGTTTTTT	CASIPPGGELFF
TRBV12-3/TRBV12-4	TRBJ2-1	NA	NA	TGTGCCAGCAGCCAACTAGCCTATGAGCAGTTCTTC	CASSQLAYEQFF
TRBV11-2	TRBJ1-3	NA	NA	TGTGCCAGCAGCTCAAACAGGGTCCAAAGCTCTGGAAACACCATATATTTT	CASSSNRVQSSGNTIYF
TRBV7-9	TRBJ2-5	NA	TRBD2	TGTGCCAGCAGCTCGCTACTAGCGGGAGTAGAAGAGACCCAGTACTTC	CASSSLLAGVEETQYF
TRBV5-6	TRBJ1-2	NA	NA	TGTGCCAGCAGCCGCCTTATCGGCTATGGCTACACCTTC	CASSRLIGYGYTF
TRBV11-2	TRBJ1-2	NA	TRBD1	TGTGCCAGCAGCCAGAACAACCGGGACAGGGGAGGCTACACCTTC	CASSQNNRDRGGYTF
TRBV28	TRBJ2-3	NA	NA	TGTGCCAGCAGCTACATGACACGGAGGGGTACAGATACGCAGTATTTT	CASSYMTRRGTDTQYF
TRBV7-8	TRBJ2-1	NA	TRBD1	TGTGCCAGCAGCGTGGGACAGGGTCTTTACAATGAGCAGTTCTTC	CASSVGQGLYNEQFF